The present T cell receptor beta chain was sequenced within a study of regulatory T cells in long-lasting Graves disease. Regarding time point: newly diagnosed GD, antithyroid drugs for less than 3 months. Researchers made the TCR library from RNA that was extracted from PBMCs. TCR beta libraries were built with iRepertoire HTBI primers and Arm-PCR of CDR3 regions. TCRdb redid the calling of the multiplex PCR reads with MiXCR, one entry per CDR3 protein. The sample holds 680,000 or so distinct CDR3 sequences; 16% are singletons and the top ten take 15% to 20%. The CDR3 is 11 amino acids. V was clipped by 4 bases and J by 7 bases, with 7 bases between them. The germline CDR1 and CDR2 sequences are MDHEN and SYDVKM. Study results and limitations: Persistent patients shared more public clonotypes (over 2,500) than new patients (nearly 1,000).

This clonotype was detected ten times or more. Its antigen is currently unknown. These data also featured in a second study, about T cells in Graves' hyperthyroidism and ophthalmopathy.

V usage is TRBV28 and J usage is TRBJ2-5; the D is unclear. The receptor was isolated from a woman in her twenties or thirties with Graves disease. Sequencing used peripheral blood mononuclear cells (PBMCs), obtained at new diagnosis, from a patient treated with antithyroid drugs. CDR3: CASSSPTTQYF. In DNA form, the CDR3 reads TGTGCCAGCAGTTCCCCGACGACCCAGTACTTC.